This entry lists 25 T cell receptor beta chains sequenced from one sample in a study of T cell changes during pregnancy in multiple sclerosis. Profiled with immunoSEQ multiplex PCR; TCRdb holds only in-frame clones, not every one. Of more than 95,000 clones listed, about 91% are singletons. The sequenced sample was peripheral blood, obtained after pregnancy. The receptors originated from a female donor with multiple sclerosis, enrolled in a pregnancy study.

The chain carries TRBV19 and TRBJ2-1; D is ambiguous. Deletions cut 6 bases from V and 0 bases from J, with 9 bases between. The germline CDR1 and CDR2 sequences are LNHDA and SQIVND (reference sequence). This CDR3 has 14 residues. CDR3 coding DNA: TGTGCCAGTAGCGAGCAAAGCTCCTACAATGAGCAGTTCTTC. Amino acids: CASSEQSSYNEQFF.

The chain has TRBV6-5 and TRBJ2-1; tentatively, D is TRBD2 (5 bases). CDR1 and CDR2 (germline): MNHEY, SVGAGI. CDR3 length: 15 amino acids. With 5 bases removed from V and 3 bases from J, the gap between germline ends came to 14 bases. This CDR3 reads CASSRRGLSYNEQFF. The CDR3 region has the DNA TGTGCCAGCAGTAGAAGAGGGCTTAGCTACAATGAGCAGTTCTTC.

The rearrangement links TRBV28 to TRBJ2-1; 9 bases line up with TRBD2. V shed 10 bases, J shed 5 bases, and the junction held 3 bases outside the gene matches. CDR3 size: 12 residues. CDR1 MDHEN and CDR2 SYDVKM come from the germline V gene. The CDR3 region has the DNA TGTGCCACATTAGCGGGAGACAATGAGCAGTTCTTC. It yields the protein CATLAGDNEQFF.

V gene TRBV2 combines with J gene TRBJ2-1; TRBD2 matches at 14 bases. The CDR3 consists of 16 residues. The germline CDR1 and CDR2 sequences are SNHLY and FYNNEI. The V gene end was trimmed by 6 bases and the J gene end by 5 bases; junction bases not matched to a gene: 6. CDR3 DNA: TGTGCCAGCAGGCCGAGACTAGCGGGGGGGCACAATGAGCAGTTCTTC. Encoded protein: CASRPRLAGGHNEQFF.

The J gene is TRBJ2-2, the V gene TRBV9; 7 bases fit TRBD2. Germline values: CDR1 SGDLS, CDR2 YYNGEE. V dropped 4 bases and J dropped 6; count of bases not matched to a gene: 18. This CDR3 comprises 18 residues. CDR3 sequence: CASSPTSKGGRFSGELFF. CDR3 coding DNA: TGTGCCAGCAGCCCCACCTCTAAGGGAGGGAGATTTTCCGGGGAGCTGTTTTTT.

The chain links TRBV5-1 to TRBJ1-4; D perhaps matches TRBD1 (5 bases). The CDR3 is 15 amino acids. Germline loops: CDR1 SGHRS, CDR2 YFSETQ. Trimming cost V 5 bases and J 8 bases, with 19 bases left between them. The CDR3 DNA follows: TGCGCCAGCAGACCTGGGGCAGGGCCATCCGAAAAACTGTTTTTT. Translating it yields CASRPGAGPSEKLFF.

V gene TRBV9 combines with J gene TRBJ2-1, with no clear D. The CDR3 runs 13 residues. Germline lookup yields CDR1 SGDLS and CDR2 YYNGEE. The ends were cut back, 2 bases at V and 10 bases at J, with 13 bases in the middle. The CDR3 protein is CASSVSPDGEQFF. DNA of the CDR3: TGTGCCAGCAGCGTCTCCCCCGACGGGGAGCAGTTCTTC.

V is TRBV14 and J is TRBJ2-7; unclear D gene. Germline V gene data show CDR1 as SGHDN and CDR2 as FVKESK. Trimming took off 2 bases at V and 7 bases at J, with 12 bases between the two ends. This CDR3 contains 13 residues. The CDR3 spells CASSQYAPGEQYF. The CDR3 DNA follows: TGTGCCAGCAGCCAATACGCACCAGGAGAGCAGTACTTC.

The chain has TRBV6-4 and TRBJ1-1, with 9 bases identical to TRBD1. The CDR3 runs 13 residues. V shed 6 bases, J shed 10 bases, and the junction held 9 bases outside the gene matches. CDR1 is MRHNA, CDR2 SNTAGT, per germline. CDR3 DNA: TGTGCCAGCAGCGTTAACAGGGGGCTCCGAGCTTTCTTT. This gives the protein CASSVNRGLRAFF.

The chain combines TRBV9 with TRBJ1-1, with TRBD1 identical over 8 bases. Germline V gene data show CDR1 as SGDLS and CDR2 as YYNGEE. V lost 0 bases to trimming and J lost 5 bases; unmatched junction nucleotides: 9. The CDR3 runs 16 residues. The CDR3 protein is CASSVGAGGAVTEAFF. In nucleotides, the CDR3 is TGTGCCAGCAGCGTAGGGGCAGGGGGCGCAGTGACTGAAGCTTTCTTT. Together with reference TRBV9 and TRBJ1-1, the CDR3 gives the full variable domain: DSGVTQTPKHLITATGQRVTLRCSPRSGDLSVYWYQQSLDQGLQFLIQYYNGEERAKGNILERFSAQQFPDLHSELNLSSLELGDSALYFCASSVGAGGAVTEAFFGQGTRLTVV.

The chain is built from TRBV6-5 and TRBJ2-7, with TRBD2 matching over 8 bases. CDR1 is MNHEY, CDR2 SVGAGI, per germline. J was trimmed by 7 bases and V by 1 base; bases with no gene match: 9. This CDR3 region has 15 residues. CDR3 sequence (DNA): TGTGCCAGCAGTTACTATGGTAGCGGGAATGGGGAGCAGTACTTC. It specifies CASSYYGSGNGEQYF.

The rearrangement uses TRBV5-4 and TRBJ2-7; TRBD2 agrees at 8 bases. The V and J ends lost 0 bases and 4 bases, in that order; junction bases with no gene match: 6. This CDR3 has 15 amino acids. Germline CDR1 reads SGHNT; CDR2 reads YYREEE (reference sequence). The CDR3 bases are TGTGCCAGCAGCTTGGACGGGAGGGCCGGATACGAGCAGTACTTC. Its protein product is CASSLDGRAGYEQYF.

The chain combines TRBV6-1 with TRBJ2-3; 10 bases agree with TRBD2. The CDR3 extends over 11 amino acids. The J segment lost 15 bases and the V segment lost 6 bases, leaving 6 bases of the junction unmatched. The germline gives CDR1 MNHNS, CDR2 SASEGT. In nucleotides, the CDR3 is TGTGCCAGCAGCTTAGCGGGGGGTAAATATTTT. Translation gives CASSLAGGKYF.

CDR3 sequence (DNA): TGTGCCAGCAGCTTAGCGGGCCGACAGTTTGATACGCAGTATTTT. Its protein product is CASSLAGRQFDTQYF. The chain carries TRBV7-9 and TRBJ2-3; D might be TRBD1 (5 bases). Germline V CDR1 and CDR2: SEHNR, FQNEAQ (reference sequence). This CDR3 contains 15 residues. Trimming took 0 bases from V and 6 from J, leaving 13 bases between them.

V and J are TRBV5-8 and TRBJ2-3; 11 nucleotides line up with TRBD1. J gave up 6 bases and V 2 bases, and 8 bases lay outside the gene matches. There are 16 residues in the CDR3. Germline V gene data show CDR1 as SGHTS and CDR2 as YDEGEE. Here the CDR3 DNA reads TGTGCCAGCAGCTTCGGGACAGGGGGGTCGAAGGATACGCAGTATTTT. Translating it yields CASSFGTGGSKDTQYF.

This clone was recorded once. The rearrangement links TRBV7-9 to TRBJ1-1, with D unclear. V lost 8 bases and J lost 0, with 10 bases in between. This CDR3 contains 13 residues. CDR1 and CDR2 from the germline V gene are SEHNR and FQNEAQ (reference sequence). The CDR3 nucleotides are TGTGCCAGCGGCCATGGCATGAACACTGAAGCTTTCTTT. Its protein product is CASGHGMNTEAFF.

This chain joins TRBV7-2 and TRBJ1-6; no reliable D call. CDR1 and CDR2 (germline): SGHTA, FQGNSA. CDR3 size: 14 residues. The V end lost 5 bases, the J end lost 14 bases, and 19 bases lay between the germline ends. CDR3 protein: CASSPQTLQSALHF. The CDR3 bases are TGTGCCAGCAGCCCCCAAACGTTACAGTCTGCCCTCCACTTT. The complete variable domain, with remaining parts taken from reference TRBV7-2 and TRBJ1-6, reads GAGVSQSPSNKVTEKGKDVELRCDPISGHTALYWYRQSLGQGLEFLIYFQGNSAPDKSGLPSDRFSAERTGGSVSTLTIQRTQQEDSAVYLCASSPQTLQSALHFGNGTRLTVT.

The chain couples TRBV9 to TRBJ1-1; maybe TRBD1 (6 bases). This CDR3 is built from 17 residues. CDR1 is SGDLS, CDR2 YYNGEE, per germline. The V end was cut by 0 bases, the J end by 0 bases, with 15 bases between. The chain's CDR3 is CASSVAPRQAMNTEAFF. CDR3 nucleotide sequence: TGTGCCAGCAGCGTAGCCCCGAGACAGGCGATGAACACTGAAGCTTTCTTT.

The rearrangement joins TRBV7-3 to TRBJ2-7; no clear D gene. The CDR3 length is 14 residues. With 2 bases removed from V and 6 bases from J, the gap between germline ends came to 14 bases. The germline CDR1 and CDR2 sequences are SGHTA and FQGTGA. DNA of the CDR3: TGTGCCAGCAGCTTAGAGACATTCTCCGGCGAGCAGTACTTC. Amino acids: CASSLETFSGEQYF.

The chain couples TRBV19 to TRBJ2-1; TRBD2 is a possible D gene (7 bases). Germline CDR1 is LNHDA and CDR2 is SQIVND (reference sequence). The CDR3 is 14 amino acids. V was shortened by 6 bases and J by 9 bases, with 18 bases between the two germline ends. CDR3 protein: CASRPGGYSGEQFF. CDR3 nucleotide sequence: TGTGCCAGTAGACCGGGGGGCTACTCGGGTGAGCAGTTCTTC.

CDR3 residues: CASTKGGLGDSPLHF. The CDR3 coding sequence is TGTGCCAGCACAAAGGGGGGGCTGGGGGATTCACCCCTCCACTTT. This sequence joins TRBV25-1 and TRBJ1-6; tentatively, D is TRBD1 (6 bases). CDR1 MGHDK and CDR2 SYGVNS come from the germline V gene. V lost 7 bases, J lost 8 bases, and 18 bases lay in between. The CDR3 spans 15 residues.

This clone came up once. The V gene is TRBV9, the J gene TRBJ1-6; possibly TRBD1 for D (5 bases). This CDR3 region has 14 residues. The V end lost 4 bases, the J end lost 9 bases, and 14 bases lay between the germline ends. CDR1 SGDLS and CDR2 YYNGEE come from the germline V gene. CDR3 nucleotide sequence: TGTGCCAGCAGCATAAGGGGTATCGGTTCACCCCTCCACTTT. Residues: CASSIRGIGSPLHF.

This chain joins TRBV7-2 and TRBJ2-5, with 9 bases aligning to TRBD1. The CDR3 length is 13 residues. Germline assignment: CDR1 SGHTA and CDR2 FQGNSA. Trimming took 5 bases from V and 5 from J; bases not matched to a gene: 3. The CDR3 DNA is TGTGCCAGCAGCCCAGGGACAGGGGAGACCCAGTACTTC. This translates into CASSPGTGETQYF.

This clone was counted once. The chain carries TRBV29-1 and TRBJ1-1, with D possibly TRBD1 on 6 matching bases. The CDR3 has 16 residues. Between the trimmed V and J ends, which lost 6 bases and 4 bases, there was a span of 24 bases. Germline V gives CDR1 SQVTM, CDR2 ANQGSEA. The CDR3 loop is CSVENRVLTGPTEAFF. For the CDR3, the DNA is TGCAGCGTCGAGAACAGGGTCCTGACTGGTCCCACTGAAGCTTTCTTT.

This chain connects TRBV7-9 to TRBJ2-3, with no clear D. This CDR3 contains 14 residues. Between the trimmed V and J ends, which lost 2 bases and 0 bases, there was a span of 6 bases. From germline, CDR1 is SEHNR and CDR2 FQNEAQ (reference sequence). The CDR3 sequence is CASSLSTSTDTQYF. CDR3 sequence (DNA): TGTGCCAGCAGCTTATCTACTAGCACAGATACGCAGTATTTT.